This TCR beta chain emerged from a study of T cell responses to AZD1222 COVID-19 vaccine. Study outcomes and limitations: Among the donors, most were white British and more were female, and clonal diversity was possibly underestimated. Compared with day 0, the breadth and depth of the Spike-specific TCR repertoire rose significantly after two doses of AZD1222. The study sampled repertoires only after the peak T cell response.

Profiling relied on immunoSEQ multiplex PCR, and the TCRdb table lists in-frame clones only, not all of them. The repertoire holds around 100,000 clones, with roughly 86% as singletons. V lost 0 bases and J 4 bases, leaving 8 bases between the germline ends. The CDR3 extends over 14 amino acids. The germline gives CDR1 SGHRS, CDR2 YFSETQ. Remarks on this clone: Its antigen is undetermined.

The sequence derives from an adult in good health. The sequenced sample was peripheral blood, obtained on day 0 of AZD1222 vaccination. The J gene is TRBJ1-3, the V gene TRBV5-1; D call uncertain. The CDR3 DNA sequence: TGCGCCAGCAGCTTGGCCGGAAGAGGAAACACCATATATTTT. Translated, it gives CASSLAGRGNTIYF.